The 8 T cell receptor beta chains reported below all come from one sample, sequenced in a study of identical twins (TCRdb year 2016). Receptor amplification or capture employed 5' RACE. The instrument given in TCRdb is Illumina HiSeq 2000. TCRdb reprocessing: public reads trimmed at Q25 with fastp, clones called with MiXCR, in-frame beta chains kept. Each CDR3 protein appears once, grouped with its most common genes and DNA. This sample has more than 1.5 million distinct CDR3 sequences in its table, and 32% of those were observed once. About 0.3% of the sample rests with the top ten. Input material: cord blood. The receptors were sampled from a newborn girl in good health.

CDR3 residues: CAISAERVDEQYF. The CDR3 nucleotides are TGTGCCATCAGTGCCGAGCGAGTGGATGAGCAGTACTTC. The chain links TRBV10-3 to TRBJ2-7, with no clear D. The CDR3 is 13 amino acids. The germline V and J ends were trimmed by 4 bases and 7 bases, with 14 bases remaining between them. Germline-derived CDR1 and CDR2 are ENHRY and SYGVKD.

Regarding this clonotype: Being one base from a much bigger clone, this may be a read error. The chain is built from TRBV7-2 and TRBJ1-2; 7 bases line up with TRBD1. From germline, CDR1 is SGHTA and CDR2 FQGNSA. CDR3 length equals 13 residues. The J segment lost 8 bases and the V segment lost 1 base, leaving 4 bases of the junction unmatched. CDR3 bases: TGTACCAGCAGCTTAGGCAGGGGGATAGGCTACACCTTC. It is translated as CTSSLGRGIGYTF.

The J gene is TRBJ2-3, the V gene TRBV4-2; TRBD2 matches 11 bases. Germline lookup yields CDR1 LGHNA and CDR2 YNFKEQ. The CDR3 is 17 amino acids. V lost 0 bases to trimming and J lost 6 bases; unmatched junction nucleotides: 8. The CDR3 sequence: CASSQDPASGGKDTQYF. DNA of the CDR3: TGTGCCAGCAGCCAAGACCCAGCTAGCGGGGGGAAGGATACGCAGTATTTT.

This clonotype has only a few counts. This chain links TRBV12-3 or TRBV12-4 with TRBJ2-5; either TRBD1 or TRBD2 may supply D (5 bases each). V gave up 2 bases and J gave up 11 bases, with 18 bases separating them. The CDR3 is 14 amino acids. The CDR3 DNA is TGTGCCAGCAGTTTACAGGGACCCCTCGGGGAGCAGTACTTC. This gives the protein CASSLQGPLGEQYF.

The CDR3 DNA follows: TGCAGTGCTAGACAGCGGGAGTACAATGAGCAGTTCTTC. Protein product: CSARQREYNEQFF. This chain joins TRBV20-1 and TRBJ2-1; 8 bases align to TRBD2. Germline V gene sequence: CDR1 DFQATT, CDR2 SNEGSKA (reference sequence). The CDR3 loop spans 13 amino acids. J gave up 4 bases and V 2 bases, and 1 base lay outside the gene matches.

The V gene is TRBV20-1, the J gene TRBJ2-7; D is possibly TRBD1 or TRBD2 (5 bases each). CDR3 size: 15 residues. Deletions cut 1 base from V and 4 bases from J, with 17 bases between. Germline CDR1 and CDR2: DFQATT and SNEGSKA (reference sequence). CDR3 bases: TGCAGTGCTAGAGTCATAGGCCGGGACCCATACGAGCAGTACTTC. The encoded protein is CSARVIGRDPYEQYF.

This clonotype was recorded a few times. CDR3 residues: CASSQYPQGLMMNTEAFF. The CDR3 coding sequence is TGTGCCAGCAGCCAATATCCCCAGGGCCTAATGATGAACACTGAAGCTTTCTTT. V gene TRBV3-1 combines with J gene TRBJ1-1, with a possible D match to TRBD1 (5 bases). CDR3 length: 18 residues. CDR1 and CDR2 from the germline V gene are LGHDT and YNNKEL (reference sequence). V lost 2 bases and J lost 0, with 19 bases in between.

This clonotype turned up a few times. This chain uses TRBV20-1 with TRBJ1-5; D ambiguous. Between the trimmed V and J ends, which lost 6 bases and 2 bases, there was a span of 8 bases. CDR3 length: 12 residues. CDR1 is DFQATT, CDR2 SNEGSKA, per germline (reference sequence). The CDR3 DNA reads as TGCAGTGCGACGGACCGCAATCAGCCCCAGCATTTT. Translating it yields CSATDRNQPQHF.